This T cell receptor beta chain was sequenced for a study of patients and donors after allogeneic stem cell transplantation. Using its own MiXCR run on the RT-PCR reads, TCRdb lists one record per CDR3 protein. The table records 390,000 or so distinct CDR3 sequences, about a sixth of them present only once. This clonotype was sampled from a human donor who was either an allogeneic HSCT recipient or a stem cell or donor lymphocyte infusion donor (not recorded which). It is not recorded whose cells these are; they may come from a transplant donor. Material for sequencing was blood, either unsorted or a sorted T cell fraction (not recorded which).

In nucleotides, the CDR3 is TGTGCCAGCAGTAACGAGCCCGGGAGTTTGTACGAGCAGTACTTC. Protein product: CASSNEPGSLYEQYF. The chain carries TRBV6-2 or TRBV6-3 and TRBJ2-7, with D perhaps matching TRBD2 (6 bases). Germline V gene lookup returns CDR1 MNHEY and CDR2 SVGEGT. Deletions cut 5 bases from V and 4 bases from J, with 18 bases between. This CDR3 spans 15 amino acids.